The TCR beta chain described here comes from a study of T-cell memory formation after mild COVID-19. One entry per CDR3 protein results from TCRdb running MiXCR on the 5' RACE reads. The data contain around 82,000 distinct CDR3 sequences, 9.5% to 15% of them singletons. The length of the CDR3 is 12 residues. The germline V gene encodes CDR1 SEHNR and CDR2 FQNEAQ (reference sequence). V shed 5 bases and J shed 5 bases, with 9 bases lying between them. The genes are TRBV7-9 and TRBJ1-1; no clear D. This TCR derives from a man aged 18 to 30 who had mild COVID-19 (a few samples of this study predate the infection). Cell type and time point are not known. The sequenced material came from PBMCs or a T cell subset sorted from them (not recorded which). Here the CDR3 reads CASSPGRTEAFF. In nucleotides, the CDR3 is TGTGCCAGCAGCCCAGGAAGGACTGAAGCTTTCTTT.